The subject of this entry is one TCR beta chain. The sample is drawn from a study of T-cell reconstitution after alpha-beta-depleted transplantation in children. Germline V gives CDR1 MDHEN, CDR2 SYDVKM. V shed 5 bases, J shed 5 bases, and the junction held 14 bases outside the gene matches. CDR3 length: 17 amino acids. It was with unique molecular identifiers that the TCRbeta library was prepared. MiXCR, run by TCRdb on the PCR reads, gives a single entry per CDR3 protein. The repertoire holds nearly 550,000 distinct CDR3 sequences, with 18% as singletons. Sequences were derived from PBMCs from the stem cell graft donor, sampled from the stem cell graft. This sequence joins TRBV28 and TRBJ2-5; 10 bases are shared with TRBD1. This clonotype was sampled from a human donor who donated a stem cell graft to a child with acute lymphoblastic leukemia. The CDR3 region has the DNA TGTGCCAGCAGTCCCGACAGGGGGCTAGGTCCAAGGGAGACCCAGTACTTC. Translated: CASSPDRGLGPRETQYF.